This T cell receptor (beta chain) was recorded in a study of cytotoxic CD8 clonotypes in ibrutinib-treated CLL. Study-wide points: The clonality went up when patients responded to ibrutinib and dropped back toward baseline at progression. Public clonotypes were rare and shrank or held steady on treatment.

This CDR3 has 17 amino acids. Germline V gene lookup returns CDR1 LGHNA and CDR2 YSLEER. The V gene lost 4 bases and the J gene lost 0 bases, with 19 bases spanning the gap. PBMCs were cryopreserved, and roughly 2.1 micrograms of genomic DNA from them went into TCR beta libraries. Assay used: immunoSEQ multiplex PCR; TCRdb lists only in-frame clones, some missing. The data show over 150,000 clones, around 70% seen once. About this clone: Its antigen is as yet unknown.

This TCR came from a human donor with chronic lymphocytic leukemia. Sequenced material: PBMCs, taken after 24 months of ibrutinib treatment. This chain connects TRBV4-3 to TRBJ2-7; D remains unclear. CDR3 protein: CASSPASTTSSSYEQYF. CDR3 nucleotide sequence: TGCGCCAGCAGCCCGGCTTCTACCACTTCGAGCTCCTACGAGCAGTACTTC.